The clone carrying this T cell receptor beta chain turned up a few times. Its antigen remains unidentified. This CDR3 contains 15 residues. The germline CDR1 and CDR2 sequences are SEHNR and FQNEAQ (reference sequence). V lost 5 bases, J lost 1 base, and 6 bases stayed unmatched. Generated by immunoSEQ multiplex PCR, the TCRdb table keeps only in-frame clones and is missing some. This table holds around 140,000 clones, approximately 77% found once. These data come from a study of cytotoxic CD8 clonotypes in ibrutinib-treated CLL. For the study at large: Some 10 relapsed/refractory, roughly 16 treatment-naive; some 18 IGHV unmutated. Overall, approximately 25 responses were partial and 2 complete; following median approximately 73 months, around 15 patients stayed remitted and roughly twelve progressed. Overall study findings and caveats: Clonality went up at ibrutinib response and then declined back toward baseline at progression. Public clonotypes occurred uncommonly; on treatment, they contracted or remained stable.

The gene calls are TRBV7-9 and TRBJ2-3; 7 nucleotides agree with TRBD1. This specimen consisted of PBMCs, obtained after 12 months of ibrutinib treatment. This sequence originates from a human donor with chronic lymphocytic leukemia. The chain's CDR3 is CASSLLTGRTDTQYF. CDR3 nucleotide sequence: TGTGCCAGCAGCCTACTGACAGGGCGCACAGATACGCAGTATTTT.